The rows below give T cell receptor beta chains drawn from one sample of a study of T cell responses to AZD1222 COVID-19 vaccine. Using immunoSEQ multiplex PCR, the repertoire was profiled, and TCRdb retains in-frame clones only, with some absent. This table has about 150,000 clones, about 91% appearing once. The sequencing used peripheral blood, collected 28 days after the second AZD1222 dose. The receptors shown here come from an adult who received the AZD1222 COVID-19 vaccine. CDR3s include the opening cysteine and the closing phenylalanine or tryptophan. The order of the fields is V gene, D gene, J gene, CDR3 DNA, CDR3 protein. A D gene is named only where the DNA matches it firmly.

v_call: TRBV7-2
d_call: TRBD2
j_call: TRBJ2-5
cdr3_nt: TGTGCCAGCAGCAACCGGGGGGGCCAAGAGACCCAGTACTTC
cdr3_aa: CASSNRGGQETQYF

v_call: TRBV20-1
d_call: -
j_call: TRBJ2-7
cdr3_nt: TGCAGTGCTAGTCCCAGAACCTACGAGCAGTACTTC
cdr3_aa: CSASPRTYEQYF

v_call: TRBV2
d_call: -
j_call: TRBJ1-1
cdr3_nt: TGTGCCAGCAGTGTCGTGGCGGAGGAGTCGGAAGCTTTCTTT
cdr3_aa: CASSVVAEESEAFF

v_call: TRBV9
d_call: -
j_call: TRBJ2-3
cdr3_nt: TGTGCCAGCAGCGTAGGTCCCTCGCCAGATACGCAGTATTTT
cdr3_aa: CASSVGPSPDTQYF

v_call: TRBV6-1
d_call: TRBD1
j_call: TRBJ1-1
cdr3_nt: TGTGCCAGCAGTGAAGCAGGAGTCCCGGGCAGGGGGTTTTATACTGAAGCTTTCTTT
cdr3_aa: CASSEAGVPGRGFYTEAFF

v_call: TRBV5-1
d_call: -
j_call: TRBJ1-4
cdr3_nt: TGCGCCAGCAGGCAGGGCGCAACTAATGAAAAACTGTTTTTT
cdr3_aa: CASRQGATNEKLFF

v_call: TRBV15
d_call: -
j_call: TRBJ1-5
cdr3_nt: TGTGCCACCAGCAGAGATCGGGGCCGAGACAATCAGCCCCAGCATTTT
cdr3_aa: CATSRDRGRDNQPQHF

v_call: TRBV14
d_call: TRBD1
j_call: TRBJ1-1
cdr3_nt: TGTGCCAGCAGCCCGGGACAGGGGGCTACGAACACTGAAGCTTTCTTT
cdr3_aa: CASSPGQGATNTEAFF

v_call: TRBV19
d_call: TRBD2
j_call: TRBJ2-1
cdr3_nt: TGTGCCAGTAGTATTGAAGGGACTAGCGAGAATGAGCAGTTCTTC
cdr3_aa: CASSIEGTSENEQFF

v_call: TRBV19
d_call: -
j_call: TRBJ2-1
cdr3_nt: TGTGCCAGTAGATCCCGAGCGTTCCGGACTTACAATGAGCAGTTCTTC
cdr3_aa: CASRSRAFRTYNEQFF

v_call: TRBV27
d_call: -
j_call: TRBJ1-1
cdr3_nt: TGTGCCAGCAGTTTAGCCAGGGAGGTAACTGAAGCTTTCTTT
cdr3_aa: CASSLAREVTEAFF

v_call: TRBV6-2/TRBV6-3
d_call: -
j_call: TRBJ2-1
cdr3_nt: TGTGCCAGCGGCCTAGCGTCGAGCTCCTACAATGAGCAGTTCTTC
cdr3_aa: CASGLASSSYNEQFF

v_call: TRBV6-5
d_call: -
j_call: TRBJ1-1
cdr3_nt: TGTGCCAGCCGGGAACGAGCTTTCCACACTGAAGCTTTCTTT
cdr3_aa: CASRERAFHTEAFF

v_call: TRBV3-1/TRBV3-2
d_call: -
j_call: TRBJ1-2
cdr3_nt: TGTGCCAGCAGCCAAGGTATCGGGGGCCACTATGGCTACACCTTC
cdr3_aa: CASSQGIGGHYGYTF

v_call: TRBV10-3
d_call: TRBD2
j_call: TRBJ2-1
cdr3_nt: TGTGCCATCTCATTGGCGGGGGCTAGCGGGGGCAATGAGCAGTTCTTC
cdr3_aa: CAISLAGASGGNEQFF

v_call: TRBV19
d_call: -
j_call: TRBJ2-2
cdr3_nt: TGTGCCAGTAGTGAGCCGGGACGCCGGGCCGGGGAGCTGTTTTTT
cdr3_aa: CASSEPGRRAGELFF

v_call: TRBV30
d_call: -
j_call: TRBJ1-4
cdr3_nt: TGTGCCTGCAGAACCCGGCCCCTTGGAGAAAAACTGTTTTTT
cdr3_aa: CACRTRPLGEKLFF

v_call: TRBV12-3/TRBV12-4
d_call: -
j_call: TRBJ1-1
cdr3_nt: TGTGCCAGCAGCAATCAAGGACCCGGGGCTTTCTTT
cdr3_aa: CASSNQGPGAFF

v_call: TRBV29-1
d_call: -
j_call: TRBJ1-2
cdr3_nt: TGCAGCGTTGAGGCGGGGTCCTCAAGGTATGGCTACACCTTC
cdr3_aa: CSVEAGSSRYGYTF

v_call: TRBV3-1/TRBV3-2
d_call: -
j_call: TRBJ1-2
cdr3_nt: TGTGCCAGCAGATATCCGCCCGGCGTCACCTTC
cdr3_aa: CASRYPPGVTF

v_call: TRBV25-1
d_call: TRBD1
j_call: TRBJ2-7
cdr3_nt: TGTGCCAGTGAAGACAGGGCCTCCTACGAGCAGTACTTC
cdr3_aa: CASEDRASYEQYF

v_call: TRBV27
d_call: TRBD1
j_call: TRBJ1-5
cdr3_nt: TGTGCCAGCAGTTTGGACAGGGGGCCCCAGCATTTT
cdr3_aa: CASSLDRGPQHF

v_call: TRBV7-2
d_call: -
j_call: TRBJ2-1
cdr3_nt: TGTGCCAGCAGCTCCCAGCCGCCCTACAATGAGCAGTTCTTC
cdr3_aa: CASSSQPPYNEQFF